The 19 T cell receptor beta chains below were found in one sample sequenced in a study of OX40 agonist ivuxolimab in advanced cancers. Measured with immunoSEQ multiplex PCR; TCRdb has only the in-frame clones, and not every one. The sample holds some 86,000 clones, 90% seen once. The sample in question was CD4+ or CD8+ T cells sorted from blood, obtained in a trial of the OX40 agonist ivuxolimab. These receptor sequences come from an adult with an advanced solid tumor such as melanoma, head and neck, liver or kidney cancer.

This rearrangement joins TRBV7-8 to TRBJ1-1, with D possibly being TRBD1 (6 bases). V was cut by 5 bases and J by 5 bases, with 15 bases left in between. The germline gives CDR1 SGHVS, CDR2 FQNEAQ. The CDR3 has 14 residues. The DNA of the CDR3 is TGTGCCAGCAGCGTAAAACAGGGAGGAACTGAAGCTTTCTTT. Protein: CASSVKQGGTEAFF.

The chain links TRBV28 to TRBJ2-7; 7 bases map to TRBD1. The CDR3 consists of 16 residues. CDR1 and CDR2 (germline): MDHEN, SYDVKM. The V segment lost 3 bases and the J segment 2 bases; nucleotides outside the gene matches: 10. As DNA, the CDR3 is TGTGCCAGCAGTTTCCGGACAGGAGCCGGGCCCTACGAGCAGTACGTC. It yields the protein CASSFRTGAGPYEQYV.

The chain links TRBV7-9 to TRBJ1-3; D not resolved. V dropped 5 bases and J dropped 6 bases, with 11 bases sitting between them. Germline lookup yields CDR1 SEHNR and CDR2 FQNEAQ (reference sequence). CDR3 length equals 13 residues. The CDR3 is CASSAAEENTIYF. CDR3 DNA: TGTGCCAGCAGCGCCGCCGAGGAAAACACCATATATTTT.

This chain joins TRBV2 and TRBJ2-7; a possible D gene is TRBD2 (5 bases). V lost 3 bases and J lost 11, with 20 bases in between. CDR1 is SNHLY, CDR2 FYNNEI, per germline. CDR3 length: 14 residues. For the CDR3, the DNA is TGTGCCAGCAGTGATTCAATACTCCGGAGGCCCGAGTACGTC. Protein: CASSDSILRRPEYV.

The chain is built from TRBV28 and TRBJ1-2, with D hard to call. Germline V gene sequence: CDR1 MDHEN, CDR2 SYDVKM. Trimming left V 3 bases short and J 5 bases short, with 7 bases between. The CDR3 runs to 12 residues. In nucleotides, the CDR3 is TGTGCCAGCAGTTTCCTTGGTTATGGCTACACCTTC. It encodes CASSFLGYGYTF.

The chain links TRBV7-2 to TRBJ2-2, with D unresolved. Between the trimmed V and J ends, which lost 10 bases and 6 bases, there was a span of 21 bases. This CDR3 contains 15 residues. Germline V CDR1 and CDR2: SGHTA, FQGNSA. The CDR3 DNA reads TGTGCCACCGCGCCCATTTCCCTACCATCCGGGGAGCTGTTTTTT. It yields the protein CATAPISLPSGELFF.

CDR3 sequence (DNA): TGTGCCAGCAGCTTGCATCAGGGGGCTTATGGAAACACCATATATTTT. This translates into CASSLHQGAYGNTIYF. The chain links TRBV5-4 to TRBJ1-3; 8 bases line up with TRBD1. CDR1 and CDR2 (germline): SGHNT, YYREEE (reference sequence). V shed 1 base and J 3 bases; nucleotides not matched to a gene: 6. The CDR3 contains 16 residues. The entire variable domain, with the rest obtained from reference TRBV5-4 and TRBJ1-3, is as follows: ETGVTQSPTHLIKTRGQQVTLRCSSQSGHNTVSWYQQALGQGPQFIFQYYREEENGRGNFPPRFSGLQFPNYSSELNVNALELDDSALYLCASSLHQGAYGNTIYFGEGSWLTVV.

A single count supports this clone. The J gene is TRBJ2-2, the V gene TRBV10-3, with 10 bases aligning to TRBD1. The CDR3 is 15 residues long. The V gene's germline CDR1 is ENHRY and CDR2 SYGVKD. Trimming took 6 bases from V and 7 from J; bases not matched to a gene: 8. CDR3 protein: CAIRGTGENGGELFF. Here the CDR3 DNA reads TGTGCCATCAGGGGGACAGGGGAGAATGGCGGGGAGCTGTTTTTT.

The rearrangement joins TRBV2 to TRBJ2-4; D is possibly TRBD1 (6 bases). Germline V gene data show CDR1 as SNHLY and CDR2 as FYNNEI. V was trimmed by 6 bases and J by 8 bases, leaving 17 bases between them. This CDR3 spans 14 amino acids. The CDR3 coding sequence is TGTGCCAGCAGGCCCAGACAACCAGGGGACATTCAGTACTTC. Translation gives CASRPRQPGDIQYF.

The chain combines TRBV18 with TRBJ1-2, with D possibly matching TRBD1 (5 bases). The length of the CDR3 is 15 residues. The ends were cut back, 4 bases at V and 7 bases at J, with 19 bases in the middle. Germline V gene sequence: CDR1 KGHSH, CDR2 LQKENI. The chain's CDR3 is CASSRGTDWVFGYTF. The DNA for the CDR3 is TGTGCCAGCTCACGAGGGACGGACTGGGTCTTTGGCTACACCTTC.

The J gene is TRBJ1-5, the V gene TRBV19, with D uncertain. The CDR3 is 13 amino acids. Germline loops: CDR1 LNHDA, CDR2 SQIVND (reference sequence). V was pared by 4 bases and J by 16 bases, with 20 bases between. The CDR3, as DNA: TGTGCCAGTAGTACTACCGAACGAGATAGCGCACATTTT. Its protein product is CASSTTERDSAHF.

V is TRBV5-1 and J is TRBJ1-2, with a weak D call TRBD1 (5 bases). This CDR3 has 15 amino acids. Trimming stripped 0 bases from V and 7 bases from J, with 16 bases between. Germline V gives CDR1 SGHRS, CDR2 YFSETQ. The CDR3 nucleotides are TGCGCCAGCAGCTTGGCAGAAGGGGACCGCAGTGGCTACACCTTC. Residues: CASSLAEGDRSGYTF.

The chain links TRBV2 to TRBJ1-2; D remains ambiguous. The germline V gene has CDR1 SNHLY and CDR2 FYNNEI. The CDR3 extends over 13 amino acids. Trimming shortened V by 2 bases and J by 4 bases, and 8 bases separated the two germline ends. CDR3 protein: CASSEQLSYGYTF. CDR3 coding DNA: TGTGCCAGCAGTGAACAGCTCTCCTATGGCTACACCTTC.

This chain uses TRBV5-1 with TRBJ1-3; D call uncertain. Trimming removed 2 bases from V and 0 bases from J, with 6 bases in between. Germline V gives CDR1 SGHRS, CDR2 YFSETQ. The CDR3 consists of 14 residues. The DNA of the CDR3 is TGCGCCAGCAGCTTTGGGCCCTCTGGAAACACCATATATTTT. As protein: CASSFGPSGNTIYF.

This sequence joins TRBV6-6 and TRBJ2-4, with 9 nucleotides matching TRBD1. The CDR3 totals 14 residues. Germline CDR1 is MNHNY and CDR2 is SVGAGI (reference sequence). J was trimmed by 6 bases and V by 8 bases; bases with no gene match: 8. CDR3 nucleotide sequence: TGTGCCAGCCTCTCGACAGGGGGGAGAAACATTCAGTACTTC. Its translation is CASLSTGGRNIQYF.

V gene TRBV5-1 combines with J gene TRBJ2-3; D gene uncertain. Looked up from germline, CDR1 is SGHRS and CDR2 is YFSETQ. Between the trimmed V and J ends, which lost 6 bases and 0 bases, there was a span of 14 bases. The CDR3 is 15 amino acids. The CDR3 DNA sequence: TGCGCCAGCACCACTTTAGGGCTTAGCACAGATACGCAGTATTTT. Amino acids: CASTTLGLSTDTQYF.

The V call is TRBV4-2, the J call TRBJ1-2; TRBD1 matches at 7 bases. The CDR3 contains 13 residues. V lost 6 bases, J lost 5 bases, and 6 bases stayed unmatched. CDR1 is LGHNA and CDR2 is YNFKEQ in the germline V gene. This chain's CDR3 is CASSPGQRYGYTF. The CDR3 bases are TGTGCCAGCAGTCCGGGACAGCGATATGGCTACACCTTC.

The rearrangement joins TRBV18 to TRBJ2-3; D may be TRBD1 (5 bases). The length of the CDR3 is 16 residues. CDR1 is KGHSH and CDR2 is LQKENI in the germline V gene. Trimming removed 2 bases at V and 3 bases at J, with 15 bases between. The DNA for the CDR3 is TGTGCCAGCTCACCATCGGCAGGGAAGAGGACAGATACGCAGTATTTT. Translating gives CASSPSAGKRTDTQYF.

This rearrangement joins TRBV10-3 to TRBJ1-2; D not certain. CDR3 length: 13 residues. In germline, CDR1 is ENHRY, CDR2 SYGVKD. Trimming took 0 bases from V and 4 from J, leaving 6 bases between them. The CDR3 here is CAISESPGYGYTF. In nucleotides, the CDR3 is TGTGCCATCAGTGAGTCCCCTGGCTATGGCTACACCTTC.